These T cell receptor beta chains were read from a single sample in a study of shared clonotypes between healthy human individuals. Sequencing used immunoSEQ multiplex PCR; TCRdb keeps in-frame clones, though not all of them. The sample carries around 600,000 clones, 90% to 95% recorded once. Sequenced input: naive CD8+ T cells sorted from blood. The receptor set was obtained from a woman in her thirties in good health. Each CDR3 is given with its conserved first and last residue. Fields, in order: V gene, J gene, clone size, CDR3 protein. Only some rows state a clone size, as once, few, many or a class for expanded clones.

TRBV28	TRBJ2-7	NA	CASSLASGRGEQYF
TRBV6-5	TRBJ2-7	few	CASSPDIAGGVEQYF
TRBV27	TRBJ2-7	NA	CASSSRYEQYF
TRBV2	TRBJ2-5	NA	CASRTGATWETQYF
TRBV5-1	TRBJ2-7	NA	CASSPGSGVARYEQYF
TRBV6-5	TRBJ2-7	NA	CASSLQTQGRYEQYF
TRBV29-1	TRBJ2-2	NA	CSVESPRGHPDGELFF
TRBV10-2	TRBJ2-7	NA	CAIQQGAYEQYF
TRBV11-2	TRBJ2-5	once	CASSLFQPSGMKETQYF
TRBV28	TRBJ2-7	NA	CASSPSGTGDYEQYF
TRBV2	TRBJ2-7	NA	CASSEAEGPHETYEQYF
TRBV2	TRBJ1-2	NA	CASSEESDGGDYGYTF
TRBV29-1	TRBJ2-1	once	CSVRDNEQFF
TRBV5-8	TRBJ2-7	NA	CASSLDTGVKYEQYF
TRBV7-9	TRBJ2-7	NA	CASSSPATYEQYF
TRBV2	TRBJ2-3	NA	CASSEVLVLGTDTQYF
TRBV4-2	TRBJ1-5	NA	CASSQEKVIGNQPQHF
TRBV28	TRBJ2-1	NA	CASRSPGTSNNEQFF
TRBV29-1	TRBJ1-2	few	CSVEFGGDYTF
TRBV10-3	TRBJ2-2	NA	CAISEQDTGELFF
TRBV13	TRBJ2-3	NA	CASTSAGPADTQYF
TRBV27	TRBJ2-5	NA	CATPRRQEAQETQYF
TRBV11-2	TRBJ2-1	NA	CASSTYNEQFF
TRBV27	TRBJ1-2	NA	CASSLQINYGYTF
TRBV10-3	TRBJ1-3	NA	CAISDVAGRSSGNTIYF
TRBV28	TRBJ1-1	NA	CASSLGSMNTEAFF
TRBV5-6	TRBJ2-7	NA	CASSGGGNYEQYF
TRBV27	TRBJ1-4	NA	CASNLGGGTGEKLFF
TRBV6-1	TRBJ2-7	NA	CASSPRTGSYEQYF
TRBV9	TRBJ2-1	NA	CASATGGGSYNEQFF
TRBV28	TRBJ2-5	NA	CASSLVANQETQYF
TRBV28	TRBJ1-5	NA	CASRSFRGGSNQPQHF
TRBV7-2	TRBJ2-1	NA	CASSSKRDTYNEQFF
TRBV27	TRBJ1-2	few	CASSPRQGNYGYTF
TRBV7-9	TRBJ1-5	NA	CATGEDARNQPQHF
TRBV5-1	TRBJ2-1	once	CASSPGPTLATSSYNEQFF
TRBV5-6	TRBJ1-2	NA	CASSSTGGAPFYGYTF
TRBV19	TRBJ1-1	NA	CASSPEGAGAFF
TRBV28	TRBJ2-1	NA	CASSHLHEQFF